These 22 T cell receptor beta chains were all obtained from the same sample, sequenced in a study of early T cells in non-severe SARS-CoV-2 infection. TCRdb re-derived calls from the 5' RACE reads in MiXCR, one entry per CDR3 protein. Among fewer than 35,000 distinct CDR3 sequences listed, 4.4% were seen once. The specimen sequenced was whole blood. These receptors came from an adult who was a healthcare worker with PCR-confirmed SARS-CoV-2 infection or an uninfected control (not recorded which).

This clonotype was observed many times. The rearrangement joins TRBV7-2 to TRBJ2-3; TRBD2 aligns across 15 bases. V trimming: 4 bases; J trimming: 6 bases; junction bases outside the gene matches: 5. The CDR3 is made up of 16 amino acids. Germline loops: CDR1 SGHTA, CDR2 FQGNSA. CDR3 amino acids: CASSSGTSGRRDTQYF. The CDR3 coding sequence is TGTGCCAGCAGCTCCGGGACTAGCGGGAGGAGGGATACGCAGTATTTT.

This clonotype has a count of ten or more. This chain links TRBV6-5 with TRBJ1-1; no clear D gene. Trimming left V 6 bases short and J 3 bases short, with 8 bases between. Germline CDR1 and CDR2: MNHEY and SVGAGI. The CDR3 length is 12 residues. In DNA, the CDR3 is TGTGCCAGCAGGCCCCGGGACACTGAAGCTTTCTTT. Its translation is CASRPRDTEAFF.

This clonotype was recorded at least ten times. CDR3 nucleotides: TGTGCCAGCAGCCCCGCCTTTATGACTAGCTCCTACAATGAGCAGTTCTTC. Protein: CASSPAFMTSSYNEQFF. The chain combines TRBV7-2 with TRBJ2-1, with TRBD2 as a possible D gene (6 bases). This CDR3 has 17 residues. The V gene lost 5 bases and the J gene lost 0 bases, with 17 bases spanning the gap. Looked up from germline, CDR1 is SGHTA and CDR2 is FQGNSA.

This clonotype was seen repeatedly, ten times or more. J is TRBJ2-1 and V is TRBV9; unclear D gene. CDR1 SGDLS and CDR2 YYNGEE come from the germline V gene. The CDR3 spans 13 residues. Trimming took 0 bases from V and 5 from J, leaving 6 bases between them. In DNA, the CDR3 is TGTGCCAGCAGCGTAGAACCTAACAATGAGCAGTTCTTC. Encoded protein: CASSVEPNNEQFF.

This clonotype was recorded a few times. The rearrangement links TRBV19 to TRBJ2-5; D may be TRBD1 or TRBD2 (5 bases each). CDR3 size: 17 residues. Per the germline V gene, CDR1 is LNHDA and CDR2 is SQIVND (reference sequence). V was trimmed by 2 bases and J by 2 bases, leaving 18 bases between them. This chain's CDR3 is CASSISVRDRLQETQYF. The CDR3, as DNA: TGTGCCAGTAGTATATCCGTTCGGGACCGATTGCAAGAGACCCAGTACTTC.

This clonotype was recorded many times. The chain couples TRBV5-4 to TRBJ1-1; D gene ambiguous. V lost 1 base and J lost 1, with 11 bases in between. This CDR3 spans 15 amino acids. CDR1 SGHNT and CDR2 YYREEE come from the germline V gene (reference sequence). The chain's CDR3 is CASSLLDTANTEAFF. The DNA of the CDR3 is TGTGCCAGCAGCTTGCTCGATACAGCGAACACTGAAGCTTTCTTT.

This clonotype has ten or more counts. The chain recombines TRBV12-3 or TRBV12-4 with TRBJ1-2; D might be TRBD1 (6 bases). The V end lost 5 bases, the J end lost 8 bases, and 15 bases lay between the germline ends. This CDR3 comprises 13 residues. As DNA, the CDR3 is TGTGCCAGCAGTCCTCGGTCGCAGGGGGGCTACACCTTC. It codes for CASSPRSQGGYTF.

Regarding this clonotype: A junction boundary mismatches the germline segment, possibly from a read error. The genes are TRBV12-3 or TRBV12-4 and TRBJ2-7; D possibly matches TRBD1 or TRBD2 (5 bases each). This CDR3 is built from 13 residues. The CDR3 loop is CASSATRGWEQHF. CDR3 in DNA: TGTGCCAGCAGTGCCACCCGGGGCTGGGAGCAGCACTTC.

This clonotype was recorded at least ten times. This chain connects TRBV7-8 to TRBJ2-2, with 15 bases identical to TRBD2. Germline V lookup: CDR1 SGHVS, CDR2 FQNEAQ. This CDR3 spans 18 amino acids. V dropped 5 bases and J dropped 5; count of bases not matched to a gene: 9. Here the CDR3 DNA reads TGTGCCAGCAGCCGCGGACTAGCGGGAGGGGTCTGGACCGGGGAGCTGTTTTTT. It translates to CASSRGLAGGVWTGELFF.

Of note for this clonotype: At one of its ends the junction is not consistent with the germline gene, which may arise from a read error. V is TRBV5-4 and J is TRBJ2-5, with D tentatively TRBD1 (6 bases). The germline V gene has CDR1 SGHNT and CDR2 YYREEE (reference sequence). The CDR3 loop spans 15 amino acids. DNA of the CDR3: TGTGTCAGCAGCTTGGCGGCGGGTAGGGGGGAGACCCAGTACTTC. It specifies CVSSLAAGRGETQYF.

As to this clonotype: A read error may account for a junction end that differs from germline. The gene calls are TRBV6-2 or TRBV6-3 and TRBJ2-1; 11 nucleotides line up with TRBD1. The germline V gene has CDR1 MNHEY and CDR2 SVGEGT. CDR3 size: 15 residues. The CDR3 region is CASGPGTGGQLPRVF. CDR3 sequence (DNA): TGTGCCAGCGGACCAGGGACAGGGGGACAACTCCCAAGGGTCTTC.

There are many counts of this clonotype. The rearrangement links TRBV5-4 to TRBJ1-5, with D perhaps matching TRBD1 (5 bases). V gave up 4 bases and J gave up 4 bases, with 6 bases separating them. CDR1 is SGHNT, CDR2 YYREEE, per germline (reference sequence). CDR3 length: 12 amino acids. The CDR3 is CASSRQNQPQHF. CDR3 coding DNA: TGTGCCAGCAGCAGACAGAATCAGCCCCAGCATTTT.

A word on this clonotype: Given a much more abundant clone one base away, this may be a read error. This chain connects TRBV7-3 to TRBJ2-1; D is ambiguous. Germline V CDR1 and CDR2: SGHTA, FQGTGA. CDR3 size: 11 residues. The DNA for the CDR3 is TGTGCCAGTTCCTCCCACAATGAGCAGTTCTTC. It encodes CASSSHNEQFF.

This clonotype was seen many times. Written as DNA, the CDR3 is TGCAGCGTTGAACCGCGAGGCGGGAGGGCCACCATAAGCTCCTACGAGCAGTACGTC. Its translation is CSVEPRGGRATISSYEQYV. The chain couples TRBV29-1 to TRBJ2-7, with 9 bases identical to TRBD2. The CDR3 is 19 residues long. J gave up 0 bases and V 2 bases, and 17 bases lay outside the gene matches. In germline, CDR1 is SQVTM, CDR2 ANQGSEA.

The chain's CDR3 is CASSQDNFRAGFGNEQYV. CDR3 sequence (DNA): TGCGCCAGCAGCCAAGATAATTTTCGGGCAGGGTTCGGGAACGAGCAGTACGTC. The chain is built from TRBV4-1 and TRBJ2-7, with D tentatively TRBD1 or TRBD2 (5 bases each). Trimming removed 0 bases at V and 5 bases at J, with 23 bases between. Germline CDR1 reads MGHRA; CDR2 reads YSYEKL. The CDR3 totals 18 residues.

This clonotype was seen a few times. DNA for the CDR3: TGTGCCAGCAGCGTAGCTCCGACTAGCGGGGCAGAGACCCAGTACTTC. Protein sequence: CASSVAPTSGAETQYF. This sequence joins TRBV9 and TRBJ2-5, with TRBD2 identical over 11 bases. The CDR3 is made up of 16 amino acids. The germline V gene encodes CDR1 SGDLS and CDR2 YYNGEE. With 0 bases clipped from V and 4 bases from J, the junction kept 5 bases outside the gene matches.

There are a few counts of this clonotype. The rearrangement joins TRBV14 to TRBJ2-5; D is unclear. The ends were cut back, 6 bases at V and 3 bases at J, with 5 bases in the middle. Germline V lookup: CDR1 SGHDN, CDR2 FVKESK. The CDR3 length is 11 residues. For the CDR3, the DNA is TGTGCCAGCAGATTTAAAGAGACCCAGTACTTC. Translating gives CASRFKETQYF.

This clonotype was observed many times. The rearrangement links TRBV28 to TRBJ2-1, with 9 bases fitting TRBD2. CDR1 and CDR2 (germline): MDHEN, SYDVKM. This CDR3 has 14 residues. V was pared by 2 bases and J by 7 bases, with 3 bases of the junction left unmatched. The DNA of the CDR3 is TGTGCCAGCAGTTTAGCGGGAGGGATTAATGAGCAGTTCTTC. Translation gives CASSLAGGINEQFF.

This clonotype has just a few counts. This sequence joins TRBV27 and TRBJ2-5; D remains ambiguous. The CDR3 covers 14 residues. Germline-derived CDR1 and CDR2 are MNHEY and SMNVEV (reference sequence). The V and J ends lost 0 bases and 3 bases respectively, with 8 bases between them. The CDR3 here is CASSLSFSKETQYF. In DNA form, the CDR3 reads TGTGCCAGCAGTTTATCGTTCTCGAAAGAGACCCAGTACTTC.

This clonotype has at least ten counts. V gene TRBV6-6 combines with J gene TRBJ2-3; 7 bases agree with TRBD2. This CDR3 spans 13 amino acids. The ends lost 11 bases at V and 2 bases at J; junction bases unmatched: 7. Germline values: CDR1 MNHNY, CDR2 SVGAGI (reference sequence). The CDR3 loop reads CASLGLLTDTQYF. Written as DNA, the CDR3 is TGTGCCTCATTGGGACTACTCACAGATACGCAGTATTTT.

This clonotype was counted ten times or more. The genes are TRBV12-5 and TRBJ1-5, with D unresolved. V shed 1 base and J shed 7 bases, with 8 bases lying between them. Per the germline V gene, CDR1 is LGHNT and CDR2 is FRNRAP. The CDR3 runs 13 residues. This chain's CDR3 is CASGLEGGQPQHF. DNA for the CDR3: TGTGCTAGTGGTTTGGAGGGAGGCCAGCCCCAGCATTTT.

In its sample, this clonotype was seen many times. The chain carries TRBV4-3 and TRBJ2-1, with 8 bases identical to TRBD2. J gave up 8 bases and V 1 base, and 4 bases lay outside the gene matches. The germline V gene encodes CDR1 LGHNA and CDR2 YSLEER. CDR3 size: 14 residues. CDR3 nucleotide sequence: TGCGCCAGCAGCCAAGCGGGACTAGTCCATGAGCAGTTCTTC. This translates into CASSQAGLVHEQFF.